This T cell receptor (beta chain) was observed in a study of blood T cell repertoires in COVID-19. The germline V gene has CDR1 KGHSH and CDR2 LQKENI. Trimming cost V 3 bases and J 0 bases, with 9 bases left between them. CDR3 size: 15 residues. Libraries were prepared by immunoSEQ multiplex PCR; TCRdb keeps only in-frame clonotypes and omits some of them. The sample has around 250,000 clones; 80% to 85% are singletons. This receptor was identified in a woman between 40 and 55 years old who had recovered from COVID-19. The material sequenced was peripheral blood. The chain combines TRBV18 with TRBJ1-3, with D uncertain. The DNA of the CDR3 is TGTGCCAGCTCACCGGAGGGCTACTCTGGAAACACCATATATTTT. Translating gives CASSPEGYSGNTIYF.